One and the same sample provided the 15 T cell receptor beta chains below, sequenced in a study of TIL therapy for anti-PD-1-resistant metastatic lung cancer. The sample's time point: pre-treatment sample, taken before nivolumab and TIL therapy. Sequencing used immunoSEQ v3. Some clones are missing from TCRdb's copy, which holds only in-frame ones; the method was immunoSEQ multiplex PCR. Among about 20,000 clones listed, around four fifths were seen once. Material: blood, obtained at baseline. Receptor source: a person aged 25 to 79 with non-small cell lung cancer.

The chain links TRBV27 to TRBJ2-3; 7 positions agree with TRBD2. This CDR3 comprises 16 residues. The J segment lost 0 bases and the V segment lost 3 bases, leaving 6 bases of the junction unmatched. Germline values: CDR1 MNHEY, CDR2 SMNVEV (reference sequence). CDR3 region: CASSFSSGSSTDTQYF. The CDR3 DNA sequence: TGTGCCAGCAGTTTCTCTAGCGGTTCTAGCACAGATACGCAGTATTTT.

This chain links TRBV4-3 with TRBJ2-2; TRBD2 agrees at 8 bases. The V segment lost 2 bases and the J segment 6 bases; nucleotides outside the gene matches: 17. This CDR3 comprises 19 residues. Germline CDR1 is LGHNA and CDR2 is YSLEER. CDR3 region: CASSQRVGSGISRAGELFF. The CDR3 bases are TGCGCCAGCAGCCAAAGGGTTGGTAGCGGGATATCAAGGGCCGGGGAGCTGTTTTTT.

The chain employs TRBV19 and TRBJ2-2; possible D gene TRBD1, 5 bases. The germline gives CDR1 LNHDA, CDR2 SQIVND (reference sequence). The V and J ends lost 5 bases and 7 bases respectively, with 8 bases between them. The CDR3 covers 12 residues. CDR3 loop: CASSLRGGELFF. CDR3 coding DNA: TGTGCCAGTAGTCTAAGGGGCGGGGAGCTGTTTTTT.

The chain employs TRBV9 and TRBJ1-1; no definite D call. V was cut by 0 bases and J by 1 base, with 7 bases left in between. Germline V gives CDR1 SGDLS, CDR2 YYNGEE. This CDR3 has 14 residues. CDR3 amino acids: CASSVVTRNTEAFF. The CDR3 DNA is TGTGCCAGCAGCGTAGTCACCCGGAACACTGAAGCTTTCTTT.

In this sample, this clone turned up a few times. This chain joins TRBV7-6 and TRBJ2-7; 8 nucleotides match TRBD1. This CDR3 contains 15 residues. V gave up 5 bases and J gave up 7 bases; unmatched junction bases: 13. Germline values: CDR1 SGHVS, CDR2 FNYEAQ. In DNA, the CDR3 is TGTGCCAGCAGCCAGAGGGGACAGGCAGACGGGGAGCAGTACTTC. It encodes CASSQRGQADGEQYF.

This chain links TRBV7-2 with TRBJ1-1; TRBD1 matches 7 bases. CDR3 size: 15 residues. Trimming removed 4 bases from V and 0 bases from J; junction bases left unmatched: 5. The germline V gene has CDR1 SGHTA and CDR2 FQGNSA. CDR3 DNA: TGTGCCAGCAGCTCGACCACAGGGGTGAACACTGAAGCTTTCTTT. Its protein product is CASSSTTGVNTEAFF. The variable domain in full, completed from reference TRBV7-2 and TRBJ1-1, reads GAGVSQSPSNKVTEKGKDVELRCDPISGHTALYWYRQSLGQGLEFLIYFQGNSAPDKSGLPSDRFSAERTGGSVSTLTIQRTQQEDSAVYLCASSSTTGVNTEAFFGQGTRLTVV.

CDR3 coding DNA: TGTGCCAGCAGCGGAGGGACACCCACGGGGCAGCCCCAGCATTTT. Amino acid sequence: CASSGGTPTGQPQHF. The chain uses TRBV2 and TRBJ1-5; the D gene is possibly TRBD1 (6 bases). V gave up 6 bases and J gave up 7 bases, with 19 bases separating them. Germline values: CDR1 SNHLY, CDR2 FYNNEI. The CDR3 consists of 15 residues.

The CDR3 protein is CASSQDLIGQTYGYTF. The DNA for the CDR3 is TGCGCCAGCAGCCAAGATTTAATAGGACAGACGTATGGCTACACCTTC. The chain uses TRBV4-3 and TRBJ1-2; possible D gene TRBD1, 6 bases. Germline V lookup: CDR1 LGHNA, CDR2 YSLEER. The germline V and J ends were trimmed by 0 bases and 5 bases, with 16 bases remaining between them. This CDR3 has 16 amino acids.

The rearrangement links TRBV5-4 to TRBJ2-2; a possible D gene is TRBD2 (5 bases). The CDR3 spans 15 residues. Germline CDR1 is SGHNT and CDR2 is YYREEE (reference sequence). Trimming shortened V by 6 bases and J by 0 bases, and 12 bases separated the two germline ends. CDR3 in DNA: TGTGCCAGCAATCGCGGCGGGCCGAACACCGGGGAGCTGTTTTTT. It translates to CASNRGGPNTGELFF.

The DNA of the CDR3 is TGTGCCAGCAGCGTAGCACTAGCGGGAGGCGGGGAGCTGTTTTTT. Its protein product is CASSVALAGGGELFF. This chain joins TRBV9 and TRBJ2-2; 12 bases match TRBD2. There are 15 residues in the CDR3. Trimming at V came to 0 bases and at J to 7 bases, leaving 1 base not matched to a gene. Germline CDR1 SGDLS, CDR2 YYNGEE.

The gene calls are TRBV19 and TRBJ1-2, with D possibly being TRBD1 (5 bases). The V gene's germline CDR1 is LNHDA and CDR2 SQIVND (reference sequence). The V end lost 0 bases, the J end lost 8 bases, and 16 bases lay between the germline ends. The CDR3 runs 15 residues. CDR3 sequence (DNA): TGTGCCAGTAGTATAGATCCCGGGGCAGTCGACGGCTACACCTTC. Protein product: CASSIDPGAVDGYTF.

J is TRBJ2-3 and V is TRBV6-1; D is undetermined. The CDR3 is 14 amino acids. Trimming took 7 bases from V and 2 from J, leaving 13 bases between them. Germline lookup yields CDR1 MNHNS and CDR2 SASEGT. CDR3 in amino acids: CASNQNFITDTQYF. The CDR3 DNA is TGTGCCAGCAATCAAAACTTTATCACAGATACGCAGTATTTT.

This chain joins TRBV5-1 and TRBJ2-5; D not certain. V lost 0 bases to trimming and J lost 1 base, with 10 bases between them. Germline lookup yields CDR1 SGHRS and CDR2 YFSETQ. The CDR3 contains 15 residues. CDR3 amino acids: CASSLVAAVQETQYF. The CDR3 bases are TGCGCCAGCAGCTTGGTTGCCGCGGTCCAAGAGACCCAGTACTTC.

This clone is labeled large. Other DNA sequences in this specimen translate into the identical CDR3. The J gene is TRBJ1-5, the V gene TRBV10-3, with TRBD1 identical over 8 bases. The length of the CDR3 is 14 residues. After removal of 9 bases from V and 0 bases from J, the junction contained 4 bases not matched to a gene. The V gene's germline CDR1 is ENHRY and CDR2 SYGVKD. CDR3 nucleotides: TGTGCCATAGGGACAGGCGATAGCAATCAGCCCCAGCATTTT. Protein sequence: CAIGTGDSNQPQHF.

This chain uses TRBV19 with TRBJ1-2; D perhaps matches TRBD1 (5 bases). CDR1 and CDR2 (germline): LNHDA, SQIVND (reference sequence). V was cut by 4 bases and J by 4 bases, with 10 bases left in between. The CDR3 totals 13 residues. The CDR3 nucleotides read TGTGCCAGTAGTACCCGGGACTCCTATGGCTACACCTTC. It encodes CASSTRDSYGYTF.